This T cell receptor beta chain appears in the sequencing data of a study of STAT5B mutations in CD4+ large granular lymphocyte leukemia. Only in-frame clones appear in the TCRdb table, and some are missing; sequencing was by immunoSEQ multiplex PCR. The data contain roughly 32,000 clones, less than 75% of them singletons. This CDR3 comprises 15 residues. Germline loops: CDR1 LNHNV, CDR2 YYDKDF (reference sequence). J gave up 5 bases and V 0 bases, and 6 bases lay outside the gene matches. The chain joins TRBV15 to TRBJ2-5; 7 nucleotides line up with TRBD1. The receptor's source is a human donor in good health. Sequenced material: CD4+ T cells from blood buffy coats. The CDR3 here is CATSRDQGGWETQYF. CDR3 bases: TGTGCCACCAGCAGAGATCAAGGGGGCTGGGAGACCCAGTACTTC. Filled out from reference TRBV15 and TRBJ2-5, the complete variable domain reads DAMVIQNPRYQVTQFGKPVTLSCSQTLNHNVMYWYQQKSSQAPKLLFHYYDKDFNNEADTPDNFQSRRPNTSFCFLDIRSPGLGDTAMYLCATSRDQGGWETQYFGPGTRLLVL.